The clone carrying this T cell receptor beta chain was seen a single time. The data derive from a study of blood T cell repertoires in COVID-19. Looking at the study overall: COVID-19 samples collected from the United States, Italy and Spain covered acute and convalescent phases. From T cells, B-cell-depleted T cells, or PBMCs came the material, which was cDNA or gDNA.

Germline CDR1 is GTSNPN and CDR2 is SVGIG (reference sequence). The V and J ends lost 7 bases and 10 bases respectively, with 14 bases between them. The CDR3 consists of 11 residues. Study processing details: Reference gene primer amplification in the assay estimated nucleated cell counts. Clones were sequenced by immunoSEQ multiplex PCR, and TCRdb holds only the in-frame ones, with some missing. V and J calls and clone size are as listed in that table; D and trimming were resolved from the DNA. The profile shows hundreds of thousands of clones, roughly 91% of them singletons. Seattle cases were enrolled at active infection and followed longitudinally.

The receptor was isolated from a woman between 45 and 60 years old with COVID-19, enrolled during active disease. The chain couples TRBV30 to TRBJ2-1; possible D gene TRBD2, 7 bases. The sequenced sample consisted of peripheral blood. In nucleotides, the CDR3 is TGTGCCTCTGGGGGGGCCGGGGAGCAGTTCTTC. It encodes CASGGAGEQFF.